One sample yielded the 6 T cell receptor beta chains listed below, sequenced in a study of HIV-infected patients and healthy controls. Antiretroviral therapy had run roughly three months, about 14 weeks, before follow-up blood collection. Whole blood was used without fractionation, so all unsorted peripheral T cells were included. Reverse transcription used around 540 ng RNA and constant-region primers for alpha and beta. Using multiplexing indices, alpha and beta chain libraries were generated apart by chain-specific third strand synthesis. TCRdb re-called the 5' RACE reads through MiXCR, storing one row per CDR3 protein. The sample holds over 8,000 distinct CDR3 sequences, nearly 6% seen once. The sequenced sample was blood, obtained during antiretroviral therapy. The receptor set was obtained from an adult with HIV infection. The donor label of this sample is uncertain.

The table lists this clonotype with many counts. The V call is TRBV27, the J call TRBJ2-2, with TRBD1 matching over 8 bases. Germline trimming cut 0 bases from V and 6 bases from J; bases unmatched to any gene: 6. CDR3 length equals 16 residues. The V gene's germline CDR1 is MNHEY and CDR2 SMNVEV (reference sequence). In DNA form, the CDR3 reads TGTGCCAGCAGTTTATCGCTTACAGGGGGTGCCGGGGAGCTGTTTTTT. This encodes CASSLSLTGGAGELFF.

V usage is TRBV6-5 and J usage is TRBJ2-7, with D perhaps TRBD1 or TRBD2 (5 bases each). The CDR3 runs 15 residues. Germline CDR1 reads MNHEY; CDR2 reads SVGAGI. Trimming stripped 2 bases from V and 7 bases from J, with 18 bases between. CDR3 nucleotides: TGTGCCAGCAGTTACCACCGGGACCCCGGTCGGGAGCAGTACTTC. Amino acid sequence: CASSYHRDPGREQYF.

V gene TRBV12-3 or TRBV12-4 combines with J gene TRBJ2-1; D may match TRBD1 or TRBD2 (5 bases each). With 6 bases removed from V and 3 bases from J, the gap between germline ends came to 12 bases. This CDR3 spans 14 amino acids. CDR3 in amino acids: CASSRGLFYNEQFF. CDR3 bases: TGTGCCAGCAGCCGGGGCCTCTTCTACAATGAGCAGTTCTTC.

This clonotype was found many times. The genes are TRBV24-1 and TRBJ2-3; TRBD2 matches 9 bases. After removal of 2 bases from V and 4 bases from J, the junction contained 18 bases not matched to a gene. Per the germline V gene, CDR1 is KGHDR and CDR2 is SFDVKD. CDR3 size: 20 residues. The CDR3 DNA reads TGTGCCACCAGTGATTCTGGGTTCGGTCGGGGACTAGCTGGAGCAGATACGCAGTATTTT. It translates to CATSDSGFGRGLAGADTQYF.

This clonotype showed up many times. The V and J genes are TRBV7-9 and TRBJ1-4; 7 positions match TRBD1. Losses at the gene ends were 8 bases for V and 0 bases for J; bases not matched to a gene: 0. The CDR3 has 13 residues. Germline-derived CDR1 and CDR2 are SEHNR and FQNEAQ (reference sequence). CDR3 protein: CASDRATNEKLFF. DNA for the CDR3: TGTGCCAGCGACAGGGCAACTAATGAAAAACTGTTTTTT.

This clonotype was recorded at least ten times. The chain carries TRBV12-3 or TRBV12-4 and TRBJ2-2, with TRBD1 as a possible D gene (7 bases). The germline V and J ends were trimmed by 2 bases and 1 base, with 17 bases remaining between them. The CDR3 has 18 amino acids. The CDR3, as DNA: TGTGCCAGCAGTTTAAACCTCGGGGGACAGAGGAACACCGGGGAGCTGTTTTTT. Amino acids: CASSLNLGGQRNTGELFF.